These 21 T cell receptor beta chains were all obtained from the same sample, sequenced in a study of shared clonotypes between healthy human individuals. The naive CD8 subset, CD45RO-negative cells positively selected for CCR7, excluded terminally differentiated effector memory CD45RA+ cells. The data were produced by immunoSEQ multiplex PCR, yet TCRdb's version contains in-frame clones alone and is incomplete. Of roughly 2 million clones in the sample, approximately 94% were seen once. Sequenced sample: naive CD8+ T cells sorted from blood. These receptors originate from a man aged 18 to 30 in good health.

The chain combines TRBV7-9 with TRBJ2-7; possibly TRBD1 for D (5 bases). CDR1 is SEHNR, CDR2 FQNEAQ, per germline (reference sequence). The CDR3 spans 15 residues. V dropped 4 bases and J dropped 0 bases, with 13 bases sitting between them. In DNA form, the CDR3 reads TGTGCCAGCAGCTCCCCTGAAGACAGCTCCTACGAGCAGTACTTC. Protein: CASSSPEDSSYEQYF. Drawing the rest from reference TRBV7-9 and TRBJ2-7, the complete variable domain is DTGVSQNPRHKITKRGQNVTFRCDPISEHNRLYWYRQTLGQGPEFLTYFQNEAQLEKSRLLSDRFSAERPKGSFSTLEIQRTEQGDSAMYLCASSSPEDSSYEQYFGPGTRLTVT.

This sequence joins TRBV7-8 and TRBJ2-2, with D uncertain. V lost 5 bases and J lost 2, with 12 bases in between. The germline V gene has CDR1 SGHVS and CDR2 FQNEAQ. This CDR3 has 15 residues. Here the CDR3 reads CASSDYFINTGELFF. The CDR3 DNA reads as TGTGCCAGCAGCGATTACTTCATTAACACCGGGGAGCTGTTTTTT. The variable domain in full, completed from reference TRBV7-8 and TRBJ2-2, reads GAGVSQSPRYKVAKRGQDVALRCDPISGHVSLFWYQQALGQGPEFLTYFQNEAQLDKSGLPSDRFFAERPEGSVSTLKIQRTQQEDSAVYLCASSDYFINTGELFFGEGSRLTVL.

V is TRBV29-1 and J is TRBJ2-4; TRBD1 matches at 8 bases. The CDR3 covers 16 residues. CDR1 is SQVTM and CDR2 is ANQGSEA in the germline V gene. With 4 bases clipped from V and 0 bases from J, the junction kept 8 bases outside the gene matches. CDR3 nucleotides: TGCAGCGTTGTACTGACAGGGGCGGAAGCCAAAAACATTCAGTACTTC. Translation gives CSVVLTGAEAKNIQYF. Full variable domain (outside the CDR3, taken from reference TRBV29-1 and TRBJ2-4): SAVISQKPSRDICQRGTSLTIQCQVDSQVTMMFWYRQQPGQSLTLIATANQGSEATYESGFVIDKFPISRPNLTFSTLTVSNMSPEDSSIYLCSVVLTGAEAKNIQYFGAGTRLSVL.

The rearrangement uses TRBV19 and TRBJ1-2; TRBD1 agrees at 7 bases. This CDR3 region has 13 residues. CDR1 and CDR2 from the germline V gene are LNHDA and SQIVND (reference sequence). V lost 5 bases, J lost 8 bases, and 8 bases stayed unmatched. The CDR3: CASSSGQLMGYTF. In DNA, the CDR3 is TGTGCCAGTAGTTCGGGACAGCTTATGGGCTACACCTTC.

The rearrangement links TRBV4-1 to TRBJ2-7; a possible D gene is TRBD1 (6 bases). Looked up from germline, CDR1 is MGHRA and CDR2 is YSYEKL. The V and J ends lost 4 bases and 3 bases respectively, with 19 bases between them. CDR3 length: 16 amino acids. DNA of the CDR3: TGCGCCAGCAGCCCAAGGGGTGGGGACATCGACTACGAGCAGTACTTC. This codes for CASSPRGGDIDYEQYF.

For this clone: Other DNA sequences within the sample encode an identical CDR3. The rearrangement uses TRBV28 and TRBJ1-5; 10 bases line up with TRBD1. The germline V gene encodes CDR1 MDHEN and CDR2 SYDVKM. The V segment lost 5 bases and the J segment 6 bases; nucleotides outside the gene matches: 4. The CDR3 is 14 residues long. CDR3 loop: CASSSGQGVQPQHF. CDR3 nucleotides: TGTGCCAGCAGTAGCGGACAGGGGGTTCAGCCCCAGCATTTT.

The CDR3 DNA reads as TGTGCCAGCAGCTTATTCTCTGGTTCTTACAATGAGCAGTTCTTC. This gives the protein CASSLFSGSYNEQFF. The chain links TRBV13 to TRBJ2-1; no definite D call. Germline-derived CDR1 and CDR2 are PRHDT and FYEKMQ (reference sequence). The CDR3 is 15 residues long. V lost 2 bases to trimming and J lost 4 bases, with 12 bases between them. The variable domain in full, completed from reference TRBV13 and TRBJ2-1, reads AAGVIQSPRHLIKEKRETATLKCYPIPRHDTVYWYQQGPGQDPQFLISFYEKMQSDKGSIPDRFSAQQFSDYHSELNMSSLELGDSALYFCASSLFSGSYNEQFFGPGTRLTVL.

Details on this clone: The junction shows a germline mismatch at one end, possibly a read error. The chain recombines TRBV7-9 with TRBJ1-1; D might be TRBD1 (5 bases). The CDR3 runs to 12 residues. In germline, CDR1 is SEHNR, CDR2 FQNEAQ (reference sequence). The CDR3 sequence: CASSLAGVGDHF. The CDR3 DNA follows: TGTGCCAGCAGCTTAGCCGGGGTAGGGGACCACTTT.

The chain links TRBV7-9 to TRBJ2-5; the D call may be TRBD1 or TRBD2 (5 bases each). Per germline, CDR1 SEHNR and CDR2 FQNEAQ (reference sequence). V shed 5 bases and J shed 4 bases, with 17 bases lying between them. This CDR3 contains 15 residues. Here the CDR3 DNA reads TGTGCCAGCAGCCCCCTCAGGGAGAAGGGAGAGACCCAGTACTTC. It encodes CASSPLREKGETQYF.

The chain couples TRBV30 to TRBJ2-7; 7 bases fit TRBD1. The CDR3 totals 13 residues. The V gene's germline CDR1 is GTSNPN and CDR2 SVGIG (reference sequence). J gave up 0 bases and V 8 bases, and 7 bases lay outside the gene matches. Here the CDR3 reads CAARGPNSYEQYF. The CDR3 nucleotides are TGTGCCGCGAGGGGGCCGAACTCCTACGAGCAGTACTTC.

Regarding this clone: This specimen includes other DNA sequences encoding the same CDR3. The rearrangement links TRBV7-9 to TRBJ2-7; D unresolved. The CDR3 is 14 amino acids. Trimming took off 3 bases at V and 1 base at J, with 10 bases between the two ends. CDR1 SEHNR and CDR2 FQNEAQ come from the germline V gene (reference sequence). The CDR3, as DNA: TGTGCCAGCAGCTTGGTTGACGGGTCCTACGAGCAGTACTTC. It yields the protein CASSLVDGSYEQYF.

V gene TRBV27 combines with J gene TRBJ2-7; 7 bases match TRBD1. J lost 3 bases, V lost 7 bases, and 12 bases had no gene match. The CDR3 extends over 15 amino acids. Germline lookup yields CDR1 MNHEY and CDR2 SMNVEV (reference sequence). The CDR3 DNA reads as TGTGCCAGCAATGCTAGGGACAGAGATTTCTACGAGCAGTACTTC. Its translation: CASNARDRDFYEQYF.

This clone has only one observation. The chain combines TRBV28 with TRBJ2-7; D may be TRBD2 (5 bases). There are 14 residues in the CDR3. The germline V gene encodes CDR1 MDHEN and CDR2 SYDVKM. The V and J ends lost 2 bases and 2 bases respectively, with 10 bases between them. CDR3 coding DNA: TGTGCCAGCAGTTTAGAGGGCGGAACCTACGAGCAGTACTTC. Translation gives CASSLEGGTYEQYF.

This clone appeared a single time. The chain recombines TRBV4-3 with TRBJ2-2, with 11 positions matching TRBD1. Trimming removed 1 base from V and 7 bases from J; junction bases left unmatched: 5. The CDR3 has 16 amino acids. Germline V gene data show CDR1 as LGHNA and CDR2 as YSLEER. The CDR3, as DNA: TGCGCCAGCAGCCAAGGGACAGGGGGCTTAGGCGGGGAGCTGTTTTTT. Amino acid sequence: CASSQGTGGLGGELFF.

The gene calls are TRBV6-6 and TRBJ2-7, with D possibly matching TRBD1 (6 bases). The germline V and J ends were trimmed by 4 bases and 3 bases, with 10 bases remaining between them. Germline CDR1 is MNHNY and CDR2 is SVGAGI (reference sequence). The CDR3 runs to 13 residues. In DNA form, the CDR3 reads TGTGCCAGCAGTTTCGGACAGTTCTACGAGCAGTACTTC. Translated: CASSFGQFYEQYF.

Concerning this clone itself: Additional DNA sequences in this sample encode the identical CDR3. The chain combines TRBV9 with TRBJ1-2; D not resolved. V was pared by 0 bases and J by 2 bases, with 5 bases between. This CDR3 contains 13 residues. Germline CDR1 reads SGDLS; CDR2 reads YYNGEE. CDR3: CASSVGQNYGYTF. Written as DNA, the CDR3 is TGTGCCAGCAGCGTAGGGCAGAACTATGGCTACACCTTC. The full variable domain, its missing parts supplied by reference TRBV9 and TRBJ1-2, is DSGVTQTPKHLITATGQRVTLRCSPRSGDLSVYWYQQSLDQGLQFLIQYYNGEERAKGNILERFSAQQFPDLHSELNLSSLELGDSALYFCASSVGQNYGYTFGSGTRLTVV.

As for this clone: A clone one base away is much larger, so this may be a read error. The chain recombines TRBV7-9 with TRBJ1-1; no definite D call. CDR1 is SEHNR and CDR2 is FQNEAQ in the germline V gene (reference sequence). The CDR3 length is 13 residues. V dropped 3 bases and J dropped 1 base, with 6 bases sitting between them. The chain's CDR3 is CASSLAENTEAFF. CDR3 bases: TGTGCCAGCAGCTTGGCGGAGAACACTGAAGCTTTCTTT.

The J gene is TRBJ2-7, the V gene TRBV27, with a tentative D call TRBD1 (6 bases). Germline V gene sequence: CDR1 MNHEY, CDR2 SMNVEV (reference sequence). CDR3 length: 14 residues. The V and J ends lost 7 bases and 5 bases respectively, with 18 bases between them. CDR3 amino acids: CASKTQGIPHEQYF. Here the CDR3 DNA reads TGTGCCAGCAAGACACAGGGAATTCCGCACGAGCAGTACTTC.

J is TRBJ2-5 and V is TRBV19; 10 nucleotides line up with TRBD1. From germline, CDR1 is LNHDA and CDR2 SQIVND (reference sequence). This CDR3 is 15 amino acids long. V dropped 9 bases and J dropped 3; count of bases not matched to a gene: 10. The CDR3 here is CASTTLDRGEETQYF. In DNA form, the CDR3 reads TGTGCCAGCACTACCCTGGACAGGGGGGAAGAGACCCAGTACTTC.

CDR3 sequence (DNA): TGTGCCTCAAGACTAGCGGGGGACCCCTACGAGCAGTACTTC. Amino acid sequence: CASRLAGDPYEQYF. The rearrangement uses TRBV10-3 and TRBJ2-7; 12 positions agree with TRBD2. V lost 11 bases, J lost 2 bases, and 7 bases stayed unmatched. This CDR3 is built from 14 residues. Germline-derived CDR1 and CDR2 are ENHRY and SYGVKD.

This clone was seen a single time. J is TRBJ2-1 and V is TRBV7-9, with D unclear. The CDR3 has 15 amino acids. V was clipped by 5 bases and J by 0 bases, with 11 bases between them. Germline values: CDR1 SEHNR, CDR2 FQNEAQ (reference sequence). DNA for the CDR3: TGTGCCAGCAGCGCCACTGGAAGCTCCTACAATGAGCAGTTCTTC. It yields the protein CASSATGSSYNEQFF.